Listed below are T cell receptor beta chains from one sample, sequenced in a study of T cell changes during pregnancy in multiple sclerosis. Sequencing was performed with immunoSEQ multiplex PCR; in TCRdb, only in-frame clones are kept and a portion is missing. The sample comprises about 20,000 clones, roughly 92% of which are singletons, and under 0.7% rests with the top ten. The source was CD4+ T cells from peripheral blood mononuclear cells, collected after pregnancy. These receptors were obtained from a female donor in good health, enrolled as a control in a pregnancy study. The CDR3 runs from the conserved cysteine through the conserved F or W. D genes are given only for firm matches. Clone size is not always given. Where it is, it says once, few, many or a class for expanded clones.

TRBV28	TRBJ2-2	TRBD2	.	TGTGCCAGCGGCCCGACTAGCGGGGCCCGCGGGGAGCTGTTTTTT	CASGPTSGARGELFF
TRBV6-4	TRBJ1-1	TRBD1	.	TGTGCCGGCAAACAAGAGGGGGGGACAGGGGAAGGCGACACTGAAGCTTTCTTT	CAGKQEGGTGEGDTEAFF
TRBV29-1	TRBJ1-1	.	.	TGCAGCACGCGCCGGAGGACTGAAGCTTTCTTT	CSTRRRTEAFF
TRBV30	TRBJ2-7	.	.	TGTGCCTGGAGCAAGGACTATGCCTACGAGCAGTACTTC	CAWSKDYAYEQYF
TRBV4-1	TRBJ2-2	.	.	TGCGCCAGCAGCCCCGGGGGGAACACCGGGGAGCTGTTTTTT	CASSPGGNTGELFF
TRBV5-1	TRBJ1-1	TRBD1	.	TGCGCCAGCAGCTTGGAGGGACAGGGGGCCACTGAAGCTTTCTTT	CASSLEGQGATEAFF
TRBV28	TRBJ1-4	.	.	TGTGCCAGCAGTTCCAGGACACTCGGTGAAAAACTGTTTTTC	CASSSRTLGEKLFF
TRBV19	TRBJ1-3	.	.	TGTGCCAGTAGTCTTACTTTGGACGGAGGCCGGGTCACCATATATTTT	CASSLTLDGGRVTIYF
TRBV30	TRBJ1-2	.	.	TGTGCATTGGGGGGAGTGGGCTATGGCTACACCTTC	CALGGVGYGYTF
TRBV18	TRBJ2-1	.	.	TGTGCCAGCTCCCCGCAGGACAAGTCTTACAATGAGCAGTTCTTC	CASSPQDKSYNEQFF
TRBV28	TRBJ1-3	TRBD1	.	TGTGCCAGCCGGGACAGCCTCTCTGGAAACACCATATATTTT	CASRDSLSGNTIYF
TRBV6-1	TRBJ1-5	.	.	TGTGCCAGCGTCCCCAACGGAGGGGCATGGCCCCAGCATTTT	CASVPNGGAWPQHF
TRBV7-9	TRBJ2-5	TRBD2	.	TGTGCCAGCAGGACCGGGGGGGCCGGACAAGAGACCCAGTACTTC	CASRTGGAGQETQYF
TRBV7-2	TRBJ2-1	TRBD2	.	TGTGCCAGCAGCTTAAGCGGGGGGTTCAACAATGAGCAGTTCTTC	CASSLSGGFNNEQFF
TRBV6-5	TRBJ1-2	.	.	TGTGCCAGCAGTTACGGGCACATCAACTATGGCTACACCTTC	CASSYGHINYGYTF
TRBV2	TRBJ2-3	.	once	TGTGCCAGCAGTGAAAGGGGGTGGCTAGCGGATAGCACAGATACGCAGTATTTT	CASSERGWLADSTDTQYF
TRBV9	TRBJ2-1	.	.	TGTGCCAGCAGCGTAGGGAGGGGGAGGGTCAATGAGCAGTTCTTC	CASSVGRGRVNEQFF
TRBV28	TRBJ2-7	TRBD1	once	TGTGCCAGCAGATTTTTTTTGGGACAGTCCTACGAGCAGTACTTC	CASRFFLGQSYEQYF
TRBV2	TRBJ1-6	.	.	TGTGCCAGCAGTGGGGTAGGGGAGGTGGAATCACCCCTCCACTTT	CASSGVGEVESPLHF
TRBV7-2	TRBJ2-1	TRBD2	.	TGTGCCAGCAGCTTAAGTAGCGGGGGGGGAGGTGAGCAGTTCTTC	CASSLSSGGGGEQFF
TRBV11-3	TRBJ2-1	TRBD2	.	TGTGCCAGCAGCCCCCCCGGGACTAGCTCTAGTGAGCAGTTCTTC	CASSPPGTSSSEQFF
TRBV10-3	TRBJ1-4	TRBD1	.	TGTGCCATCAGTCCGACAGGGGATGAAAAACTGTTTTTT	CAISPTGDEKLFF